Listed below are T cell receptor beta chains from one sample, sequenced in a study of cytomegalovirus exposure and HLA in healthy donors. Profiling relied on immunoSEQ multiplex PCR, and the TCRdb table lists in-frame clones only, not all of them. This sample has 150,000 to 200,000 clones, with 85% found just once. The sequencing sample was made of PBMCs. Every receptor here comes from a man between 18 and 35 years old in good health and CMV-seropositive. CDR3s include the opening cysteine and the closing phenylalanine or tryptophan. The order of the fields is V gene, clone size, D gene, J gene, CDR3 DNA, CDR3 protein. D genes are given only for firm matches. Some rows have no size entry. The others give once, few or many, or a class for an expanded clone.

>TRBV29-1|-|-|TRBJ2-7
TGCAGCGTTGCCCCCATACTAGTCCACGAGCAGTACTTC
CSVAPILVHEQYF
>TRBV2|-|-|TRBJ1-4
TGTGCCAGCAGTACGGACAGAAACAAACTGTTTTTT
CASSTDRNKLFF
>TRBV5-1|-|-|TRBJ1-5
TGCGCCAGCAGCCCAGGAATAGGCAATCAGCCCCAGCATTTT
CASSPGIGNQPQHF
>TRBV5-6|few|TRBD1|TRBJ1-2
TGTGCCAGCAGCTCTGACAGGGCCTATGGCTACACCTTC
CASSSDRAYGYTF
>TRBV9|-|TRBD1|TRBJ2-2
TGTGCCAGCAGCCACCGGAAGACAGGGTTCAACACCGGGGAGCTGTTTTTT
CASSHRKTGFNTGELFF
>TRBV9|-|TRBD2|TRBJ2-5
TGTGCCAGCAGTCGTTATATGGCTAGCGGGTCGAAAGAGACCCAGTACTTC
CASSRYMASGSKETQYF
>TRBV4-2|-|TRBD2|TRBJ2-7
TGTGCCAGCACCTCCTTAGGCGGGGGCTCCTACGAGCAGTACTTC
CASTSLGGGSYEQYF
>TRBV28|-|-|TRBJ1-2
TGTGCCAGCAGTAGGGGGGGCGGCTATGGCTACACCTTC
CASSRGGGYGYTF
>TRBV28|-|TRBD1|TRBJ2-2
TGTGCCAGCAGTCAGGGGGACAGGGACACCGGGGAGCTGTTTTTT
CASSQGDRDTGELFF
>TRBV28|-|-|TRBJ1-1
TGTGCCAGCAGTAGCGGGGCAGCGAACACTGAAGCTTTCTTT
CASSSGAANTEAFF
>TRBV27|few|-|TRBJ2-7
TGTGCCAGCAGTTCGCCGACAGTCCCCGGCCAGTACTTC
CASSSPTVPGQYF
>TRBV28|-|TRBD1|TRBJ2-5
TGTGCCAGTCAGGTCCCAGGGGGCGGGCAAGAGACCCAGTACTTC
CASQVPGGGQETQYF
>TRBV2|few|-|TRBJ2-7
TGTGCCAGCAGTCCGACAGACTACGAGCAGTACTTC
CASSPTDYEQYF
>TRBV7-3|-|TRBD1|TRBJ1-2
TGTGCCAGCAGCCCCGGACAGGGTGGGGGCTATGGCTACACCTTC
CASSPGQGGGYGYTF
>TRBV30|once|TRBD2|TRBJ2-7
TGTGCCTGGAGTGTAATGTTCGGGGGGACCTACGAGCAGTACTTC
CAWSVMFGGTYEQYF
>TRBV27|-|-|TRBJ1-5
TGTGCCAGCACACATGGCAGGGATCACCAGCCCCAGCATTTT
CASTHGRDHQPQHF
>TRBV28|-|TRBD1|TRBJ2-7
TGTGCCAGCAGTGCTCCGGGACAGGGTGTGCAAGAGCAGTACTTC
CASSAPGQGVQEQYF
>TRBV11-2|-|-|TRBJ2-7
TGTGCCAGCAGCTTAGGGGGGCCCTCCTACGAGCAGTACTTC
CASSLGGPSYEQYF
>TRBV6-1|-|-|TRBJ1-2
TGTGCCAGCAGTGAATTTCGGTTCTATGGCTACACCTTC
CASSEFRFYGYTF
>TRBV29-1|-|TRBD2|TRBJ2-1
TGCAGCGTTGACGTTCTGGGGGGGAGCTACAATGAGCAGTTCTTC
CSVDVLGGSYNEQFF
>TRBV12-5|-|TRBD1|TRBJ1-5
TGTGCTAGTGGTTTGTGGGGAACCGGGACAGGTAGCAATCAGCCCCAGCATTTT
CASGLWGTGTGSNQPQHF
>TRBV2|few|TRBD2|TRBJ2-1
TGTGCCAGCAGACAGAGAGGACTAGCCCTGGGTGAAGATGAGCAGTTCTTC
CASRQRGLALGEDEQFF
>TRBV28|-|-|TRBJ1-5
TGTGCCAGCAGTCCTGGGGGACATAGCAATCAGCCCCAGCATTTT
CASSPGGHSNQPQHF